A selection of T cell receptor beta chains follows, all from one sample in a study of neurological immune-mediated disorders. One entry per CDR3 protein results from TCRdb running MiXCR on the 5' RACE reads. Here the sample spans 40,000 or so distinct CDR3 sequences, 12% to 15% being singletons. The material sequenced was PBMCs. The receptors originated from a woman between 50 and 59 years old with HTLV-1-associated myelopathy (HAM/TSP). Both conserved end residues are part of each CDR3. D genes are given only for firm matches. For some rows the clone size is stated as once, few or many, or as a class when expanded; others skip it.

j_call: TRBJ1-2
v_call: TRBV20-1
clone_size: many
d_call: -
cdr3_nt: TGCAGTGCTAGAGATCGGGAGAGGAACTATGGCTACACCTTC
cdr3_aa: CSARDRERNYGYTF

j_call: TRBJ1-2
v_call: TRBV29-1
clone_size: many
d_call: -
cdr3_nt: TGCAGCGTTGTTGAGGGGGATAAGGGCTACACCTTC
cdr3_aa: CSVVEGDKGYTF

j_call: TRBJ1-6
v_call: TRBV15
clone_size: many
d_call: TRBD1
cdr3_nt: TGTGCCACCAGCCGAACCGGGACAGGCAATTCACCCCTCCACTTT
cdr3_aa: CATSRTGTGNSPLHF

j_call: TRBJ2-1
v_call: TRBV18
clone_size: many
d_call: -
cdr3_nt: TGTGCCAGCTCACCTCAGGGCTACAATGAGCAGTTCTTC
cdr3_aa: CASSPQGYNEQFF

j_call: TRBJ2-5
v_call: TRBV20-1
clone_size: -
d_call: TRBD1
cdr3_nt: TGCAGTGCCAGGGGGCAGACCGGCCAAGAGACCCAGTACTTC
cdr3_aa: CSARGQTGQETQYF

j_call: TRBJ2-3
v_call: TRBV20-1
clone_size: many
d_call: TRBD2
cdr3_nt: TGCAGTGCTAGACATAGCGGGGGGCTAGATACGCAGTATTTT
cdr3_aa: CSARHSGGLDTQYF

j_call: TRBJ1-2
v_call: TRBV27
clone_size: many
d_call: -
cdr3_nt: TGTGCCAGCAGTTTATTGTCCGCAGGGCCAACTAACTATGGCTACACCTTC
cdr3_aa: CASSLLSAGPTNYGYTF

j_call: TRBJ2-7
v_call: TRBV18
clone_size: medium-sized
d_call: TRBD1
cdr3_nt: TGTGCCAGCTCACCTTACGGGACAGGATTCAAGAGTTATTACGAGCAGTACTTC
cdr3_aa: CASSPYGTGFKSYYEQYF

j_call: TRBJ2-7
v_call: TRBV29-1
clone_size: -
d_call: TRBD1
cdr3_nt: TGCAGCGCCGCGGGACAGGGGGCTGGGGAGCAGTACTTC
cdr3_aa: CSAAGQGAGEQYF

j_call: TRBJ2-5
v_call: TRBV3-1
clone_size: many
d_call: TRBD1
cdr3_nt: TGTGCCAGCAGCCAAGACCGACAACAGGGGGAGACCCAGTACTTC
cdr3_aa: CASSQDRQQGETQYF

j_call: TRBJ2-7
v_call: TRBV12-3/TRBV12-4
clone_size: many
d_call: -
cdr3_nt: TGTGCCAGCAGTTATCATCCCTACGAGCAGTACTTC
cdr3_aa: CASSYHPYEQYF

j_call: TRBJ2-3
v_call: TRBV9
clone_size: many
d_call: TRBD1
cdr3_nt: TGTGCCAGCAGCGTAGGCTCGGGACAGCTTTCGGATACGCAGTATTTT
cdr3_aa: CASSVGSGQLSDTQYF

j_call: TRBJ1-1
v_call: TRBV20-1
clone_size: many
d_call: -
cdr3_nt: TGCAGTGCTAGAGATCAGTATATCCCGGGGCCACAAGCTTTCTTT
cdr3_aa: CSARDQYIPGPQAFF

j_call: TRBJ1-1
v_call: TRBV7-3
clone_size: many
d_call: -
cdr3_nt: TGTGCCAGCAGCTCTGGAGGTTATATGAACACTGAAGCTTTCTTT
cdr3_aa: CASSSGGYMNTEAFF

j_call: TRBJ2-1
v_call: TRBV7-9
clone_size: many
d_call: TRBD1
cdr3_nt: TGTGCCAGCAGCTTAGGATTCAGGACAGGGTCGCCCTACAATGAGCAGTTCTTC
cdr3_aa: CASSLGFRTGSPYNEQFF

j_call: TRBJ2-2
v_call: TRBV7-7
clone_size: many
d_call: -
cdr3_nt: TGTGCTAGCAGCTTAGAGGCAGGGCTCACCGGGGAGCTGTTTTTT
cdr3_aa: CASSLEAGLTGELFF

j_call: TRBJ1-2
v_call: TRBV3-1
clone_size: many
d_call: -
cdr3_nt: TGTGCCAGCAGCCAAGACGAGGATGCCCTCTATGGCTACACCTTC
cdr3_aa: CASSQDEDALYGYTF

j_call: TRBJ1-2
v_call: TRBV6-5
clone_size: many
d_call: -
cdr3_nt: TGTGCCAGCAGTTACACGACAAGGAATGGCTACACCTTC
cdr3_aa: CASSYTTRNGYTF

j_call: TRBJ2-1
v_call: TRBV15
clone_size: many
d_call: -
cdr3_nt: TGTGCCACCGCGTCGCAACGGGGCCGCTCCTACAATGAGCAGTTCTTC
cdr3_aa: CATASQRGRSYNEQFF

j_call: TRBJ1-2
v_call: TRBV5-1
clone_size: many
d_call: TRBD1
cdr3_nt: TGCGCCAGCAGCCCTTGGGACAGGCCCCTCGGCTACACCTTC
cdr3_aa: CASSPWDRPLGYTF

j_call: TRBJ1-2
v_call: TRBV12-3/TRBV12-4
clone_size: many
d_call: -
cdr3_nt: TGTGCCAGCAGTTTAGAGGGGGGAGAAGGCTACACCTTC
cdr3_aa: CASSLEGGEGYTF

j_call: TRBJ1-4
v_call: TRBV12-3/TRBV12-4
clone_size: many
d_call: TRBD1
cdr3_nt: TGTGCCAGCAGTTCTCCGGGACAGCTTAATGAAAAACTGTTTTTT
cdr3_aa: CASSSPGQLNEKLFF

j_call: TRBJ1-2
v_call: TRBV2
clone_size: many
d_call: -
cdr3_nt: TGTGCCAGCAGTGATTCGGGAAAGGGATTTTTGGATGGCTACACCTTC
cdr3_aa: CASSDSGKGFLDGYTF

j_call: TRBJ2-5
v_call: TRBV5-1
clone_size: many
d_call: TRBD1
cdr3_nt: TGCGCCAGCAGCTCGGACAGGGTGCGGGAGACCCAGTACTTC
cdr3_aa: CASSSDRVRETQYF

j_call: TRBJ1-3
v_call: TRBV7-2
clone_size: many
d_call: -
cdr3_nt: TGTGCCAGCAGCAAAGATGGAAACACCATATATTTT
cdr3_aa: CASSKDGNTIYF

j_call: TRBJ2-1
v_call: TRBV5-5
clone_size: many
d_call: -
cdr3_nt: TGTGCCAGCAGCTCCCCCCGGGCGGGGAAAGGCAATGAGCAGTTCTTC
cdr3_aa: CASSSPRAGKGNEQFF

j_call: TRBJ1-2
v_call: TRBV10-3
clone_size: many
d_call: -
cdr3_nt: TGTGCCATCAGTGAACCCCGAAATTTTAACTATGGCTACACCTTC
cdr3_aa: CAISEPRNFNYGYTF

j_call: TRBJ2-4
v_call: TRBV20-1
clone_size: many
d_call: -
cdr3_nt: TGCAGTGCTCCTACCGGGGGACGAAACATTCAGTACTTC
cdr3_aa: CSAPTGGRNIQYF

j_call: TRBJ2-1
v_call: TRBV7-8
clone_size: many
d_call: -
cdr3_nt: TGTGCCAGCAGCTTAGCAGGAGGGGTTTTCGGAAATGAGCAGTTCTTC
cdr3_aa: CASSLAGGVFGNEQFF